This TCR beta chain was identified in a study of blood T cell repertoires in COVID-19. Study-wide context: Samples came from the United States, Italy and Spain, spanning acute and convalescent COVID-19. PBMCs, B-cell-depleted T cells, or T cells were the source of the cDNA or gDNA that made up the material.

This clone occurred once. Per the original data handling: Reference gene primer amplification in the assay estimated nucleated cell counts. The protocol was immunoSEQ multiplex PCR, while the TCRdb copy is restricted to in-frame clones and leaves out a portion. V and J calls and clone size are copied from that table; D and trimming were computed from the DNA. The sample has 140,000 to 150,000 clones, 65% to 90% seen once. This receptor was taken from a man aged 55 to 70 with active or convalescent COVID-19. Specimen: peripheral blood.

The CDR3: CASTQGPYEQYF. In DNA, the CDR3 is TGTGCCAGCACTCAGGGTCCCTACGAGCAGTACTTC. The V and J genes are TRBV6-6 and TRBJ2-7; D may be TRBD1 (5 bases). CDR3 size: 12 residues. V dropped 7 bases and J dropped 2 bases, with 9 bases sitting between them. Germline loops: CDR1 MNHNY, CDR2 SVGAGI (reference sequence).